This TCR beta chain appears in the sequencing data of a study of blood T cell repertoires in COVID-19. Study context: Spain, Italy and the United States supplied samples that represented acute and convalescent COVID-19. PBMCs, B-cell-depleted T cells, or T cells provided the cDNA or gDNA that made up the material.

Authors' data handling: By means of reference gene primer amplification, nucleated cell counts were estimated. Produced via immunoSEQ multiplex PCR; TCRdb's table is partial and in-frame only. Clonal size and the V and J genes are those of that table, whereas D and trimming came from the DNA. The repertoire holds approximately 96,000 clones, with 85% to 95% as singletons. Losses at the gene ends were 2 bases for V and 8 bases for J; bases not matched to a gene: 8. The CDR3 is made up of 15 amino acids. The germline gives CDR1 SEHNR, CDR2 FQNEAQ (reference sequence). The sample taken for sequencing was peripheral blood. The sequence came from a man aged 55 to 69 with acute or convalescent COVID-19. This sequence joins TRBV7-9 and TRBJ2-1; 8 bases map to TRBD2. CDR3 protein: CASSLSSGGQDEQFF. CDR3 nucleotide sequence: TGTGCCAGCAGCTTAAGTTCGGGAGGGCAAGATGAGCAGTTCTTC.